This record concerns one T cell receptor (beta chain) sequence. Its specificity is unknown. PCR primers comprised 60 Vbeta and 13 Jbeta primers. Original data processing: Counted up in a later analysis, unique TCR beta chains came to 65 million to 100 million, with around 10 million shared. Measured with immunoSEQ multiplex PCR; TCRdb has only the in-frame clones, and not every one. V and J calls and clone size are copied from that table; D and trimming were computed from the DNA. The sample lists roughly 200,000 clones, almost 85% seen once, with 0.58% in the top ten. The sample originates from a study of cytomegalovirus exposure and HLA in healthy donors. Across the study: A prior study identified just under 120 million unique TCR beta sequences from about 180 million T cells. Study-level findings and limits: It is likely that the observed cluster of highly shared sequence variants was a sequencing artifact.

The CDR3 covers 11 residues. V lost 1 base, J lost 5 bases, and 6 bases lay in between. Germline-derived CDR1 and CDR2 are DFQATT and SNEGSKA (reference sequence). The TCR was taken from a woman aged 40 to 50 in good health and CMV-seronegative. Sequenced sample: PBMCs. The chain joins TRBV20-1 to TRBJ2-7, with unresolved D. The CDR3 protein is CSARGPNEQYF. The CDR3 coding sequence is TGCAGTGCTAGAGGGCCCAACGAGCAGTACTTC.